This T cell receptor (beta chain) is from a study of CXCR3-negative and CXCR3-positive naive CD8 T cells. Looking at the study overall: Each library held about 1.5 +/- 0.3 million TRB reads, approximately 140 million in total. Overall study findings and caveats: The study found more hydrophobic TRB CDR3s in CXCR3-positive naive cells than in CXCR3-negative naive cells.

With UMI labels, 5' RACE was used to prepare the TRB cDNA libraries. TCRdb re-called the 5' RACE reads; every CDR3 protein appears as one record, without DNA. This sample lists more than 100,000 distinct CDR3 sequences; its ten largest clones have 0.41%. Regarding this clonotype: Its target is unknown.

This CDR3 contains 13 residues. Germline V gives CDR1 SGHVS, CDR2 FQNEAQ. This TCR derives from a human donor in good health. Some clones in this sample may be carry-over from other donors' samples. The sequenced sample was naive CXCR3+ CD8+ T cells from blood. Specified subset: CD45RO-CCR7+CD27+CD95- naive CD8+ T cells expressing CXCR3 (TNR3+). V gene TRBV7-8 combines with J gene TRBJ2-1. CDR3 loop: CASSFAGFNEQFF.